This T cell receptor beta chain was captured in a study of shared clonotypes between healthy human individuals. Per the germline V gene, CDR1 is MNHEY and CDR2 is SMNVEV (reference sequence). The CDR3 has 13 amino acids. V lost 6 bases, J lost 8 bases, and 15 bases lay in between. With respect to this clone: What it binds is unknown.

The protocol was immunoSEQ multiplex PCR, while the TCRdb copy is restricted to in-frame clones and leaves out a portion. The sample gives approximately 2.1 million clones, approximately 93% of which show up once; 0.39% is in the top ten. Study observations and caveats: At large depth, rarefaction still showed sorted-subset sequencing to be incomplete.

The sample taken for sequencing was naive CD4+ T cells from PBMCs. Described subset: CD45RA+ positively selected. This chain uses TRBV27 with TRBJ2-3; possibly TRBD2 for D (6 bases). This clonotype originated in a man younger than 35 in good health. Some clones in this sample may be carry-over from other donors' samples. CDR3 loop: CASSATGEGTQYF. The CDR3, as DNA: TGTGCCAGCAGCGCTACGGGAGAAGGTACGCAGTATTTT.